The source of this T cell receptor (beta chain) is a study of vaccination and CD4 T cells after COVID-19. Study as a whole: Convalescent cases comprised eight to ten mild and one severe, all SARS-CoV-2 positive by nasal swab PCR. Stimulation of the cells used overlapping spike peptide pools from SARS-CoV-2 and from the common cold coronaviruses HCoV-NL63, HCoV-OC43 and HCoV-229E.

Trimming took 6 bases from V and 1 from J, leaving 7 bases between them. The CDR3 contains 12 residues. Germline CDR1 and CDR2: DFQATT and SNEGSKA (reference sequence). With regard to this clonotype: The antigen remains undetermined.

The treatment was: roughly nine-day PBMC culture with coronavirus spike peptide pools or control peptides (ViraFEST assay). Researchers used the Oncomine TCR Beta short-read assay to sequence DNA from cultured CD4+ T cells. TCRdb used MiXCR to reprocess the PCR reads, holding one entry per CDR3 protein. Of 15,000 to 20,000 distinct CDR3 sequences detected, 45% to 50% appear once; the ten largest clones hold around 4.1%. V is TRBV20-1 and J is TRBJ1-3; D gene uncertain. The TCR comes from a human donor who had recovered from COVID-19. Sequenced sample: CD4+ T cells from blood, cultured in vitro. This CDR3 is CSAQVSGNTIYF. For the CDR3, the DNA is TGCAGTGCCCAGGTTTCTGGAAACACCATATATTTT.